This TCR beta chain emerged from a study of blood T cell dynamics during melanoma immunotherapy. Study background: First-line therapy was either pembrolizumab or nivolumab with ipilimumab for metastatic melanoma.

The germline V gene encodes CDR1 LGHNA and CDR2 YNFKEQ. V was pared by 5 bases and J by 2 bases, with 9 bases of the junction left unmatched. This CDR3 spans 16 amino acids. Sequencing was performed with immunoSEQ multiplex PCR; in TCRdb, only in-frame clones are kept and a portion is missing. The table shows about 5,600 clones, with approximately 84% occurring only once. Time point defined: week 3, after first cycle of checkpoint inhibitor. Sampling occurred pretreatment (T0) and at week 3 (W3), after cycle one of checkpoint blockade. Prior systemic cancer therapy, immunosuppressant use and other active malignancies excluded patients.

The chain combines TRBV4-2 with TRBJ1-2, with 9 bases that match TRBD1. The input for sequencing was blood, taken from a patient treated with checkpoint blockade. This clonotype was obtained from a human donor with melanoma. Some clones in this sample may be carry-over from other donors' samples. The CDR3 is CASSARTGEENYGYTF. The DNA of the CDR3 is TGTGCCAGCAGCGCACGGACAGGGGAAGAGAACTATGGCTACACCTTC.